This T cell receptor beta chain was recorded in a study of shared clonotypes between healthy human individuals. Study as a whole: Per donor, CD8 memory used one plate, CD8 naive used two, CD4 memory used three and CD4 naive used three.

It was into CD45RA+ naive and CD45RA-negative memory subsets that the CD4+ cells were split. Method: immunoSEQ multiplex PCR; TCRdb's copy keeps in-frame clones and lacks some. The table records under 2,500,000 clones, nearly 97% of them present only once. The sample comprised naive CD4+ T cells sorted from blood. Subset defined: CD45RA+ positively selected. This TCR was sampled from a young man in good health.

CDR3 sequence: CASSPRQGLADTGELFF. The CDR3 DNA reads as TGTGCCAGCAGCCCCCGCCAGGGACTAGCGGACACCGGGGAGCTGTTTTTT. The genes are TRBV9 and TRBJ2-2, with TRBD2 matching 11 bases. V gave up 4 bases and J gave up 3 bases; unmatched junction bases: 8. This CDR3 spans 17 amino acids. CDR1 and CDR2 from the germline V gene are SGDLS and YYNGEE.